This entry describes one TCR beta chain. Sequencing was performed with immunoSEQ multiplex PCR; in TCRdb, only in-frame clones are kept and a portion is missing. The table records roughly 130,000 clones, 90% of them present only once. This specimen belongs to a study of blood T cell repertoires in COVID-19. About the research overall: T cells, B-cell-depleted T cells, or PBMCs supplied cDNA or gDNA.

This CDR3 is 13 amino acids long. Germline values: CDR1 SGHTA, CDR2 FQGNSA. The V end was cut by 5 bases, the J end by 11 bases, with 18 bases between. Material for sequencing was peripheral blood. The TCR comes from a man aged 55 to 70 with COVID-19, enrolled during active disease. The chain couples TRBV7-2 to TRBJ1-1; TRBD1 is a possible D gene (6 bases). CDR3 in amino acids: CASSRDRQNGAFF. CDR3 bases: TGTGCCAGCAGCCGAGACAGGCAGAATGGGGCTTTCTTT. The full variable domain, its missing parts supplied by reference TRBV7-2 and TRBJ1-1, is GAGVSQSPSNKVTEKGKDVELRCDPISGHTALYWYRQSLGQGLEFLIYFQGNSAPDKSGLPSDRFSAERTGGSVSTLTIQRTQQEDSAVYLCASSRDRQNGAFFGQGTRLTVV.